The 14 T cell receptor beta chains below come from one sample, sequenced in a study of T cell responses to AZD1222 COVID-19 vaccine. Repertoires were generated with immunoSEQ multiplex PCR, while TCRdb's copy carries only in-frame clones and drops some. The table has about 140,000 clones, approximately 89% seen once. Here the sequenced sample was peripheral blood, taken on day 0 of AZD1222 vaccination. Source of these receptors: an adult in good health.

The V gene is TRBV10-1, the J gene TRBJ2-2; a possible D gene is TRBD2 (5 bases). CDR3 length: 14 amino acids. Trimming shortened V by 4 bases and J by 6 bases, and 12 bases separated the two germline ends. CDR1 is WNHNN and CDR2 is SYGVQD in the germline V gene (reference sequence). CDR3 nucleotides: TGCGCCAGCAGTGGGGCAGGAGGAGCCGGGGAGCTGTTTTTT. It specifies CASSGAGGAGELFF.

CDR3 sequence: CASSNTGAYTGELFF. CDR3 in DNA: TGTGCCAGCAGTAACACAGGGGCTTATACCGGGGAGCTGTTTTTT. The V and J genes are TRBV6-4 and TRBJ2-2; 7 bases agree with TRBD1. Losses at the gene ends were 5 bases for V and 5 bases for J; bases not matched to a gene: 8. The CDR3 has 15 residues. Germline V gives CDR1 MRHNA, CDR2 SNTAGT.

A note on this clone: This CDR3 is also generated by other DNA sequences in the sample. This chain joins TRBV18 and TRBJ1-3; no firm D call. The germline V gene encodes CDR1 KGHSH and CDR2 LQKENI. The V gene lost 1 base and the J gene lost 0 bases, with 4 bases spanning the gap. The CDR3 spans 14 residues. CDR3: CASSPQDSGNTIYF. Written as DNA, the CDR3 is TGTGCCAGCTCACCACAGGACTCTGGAAACACCATATATTTT.

The chain uses TRBV10-2 and TRBJ2-7, with 7 nucleotides matching TRBD1. After removal of 9 bases from V and 5 bases from J, the junction contained 10 bases not matched to a gene. Germline V CDR1 and CDR2: WSHSY, SAAADI. The CDR3 sequence is 13 residues long. CDR3 DNA: TGCGCCAGTCAACAGGGGATTGGCGACGAGCAGTACTTC. Its translation is CASQQGIGDEQYF.

The CDR3, as DNA: TGTGCCAGCCGGGCGTCCGGGGCCAACGTCCTGACTTTC. It codes for CASRASGANVLTF. J is TRBJ2-6 and V is TRBV9; D not resolved. The CDR3 length is 13 residues. Trimming took off 7 bases at V and 4 bases at J, with 9 bases between the two ends. CDR1 SGDLS and CDR2 YYNGEE come from the germline V gene.

This clone showed up just once. The chain combines TRBV7-9 with TRBJ1-1; 7 nucleotides match TRBD1. Germline values: CDR1 SEHNR, CDR2 FQNEAQ (reference sequence). This CDR3 is built from 14 residues. Unmatched junction bases numbered 3, after V lost 5 bases and J lost 0 bases. CDR3 region: CASSVQGMNTEAFF. In nucleotides, the CDR3 is TGTGCCAGCAGCGTACAGGGGATGAACACTGAAGCTTTCTTT.

The chain couples TRBV19 to TRBJ2-2, with TRBD1 matching over 10 bases. Germline V gene sequence: CDR1 LNHDA, CDR2 SQIVND (reference sequence). The CDR3 spans 15 residues. Unmatched junction bases numbered 2, after V lost 3 bases and J lost 4 bases. CDR3 nucleotides: TGTGCCAGTAGTATTTGGACAGGGGGCACCGGGGAGCTGTTTTTT. It codes for CASSIWTGGTGELFF. The full variable domain, with the rest looked up from reference TRBV19 and TRBJ2-2, is DGGITQSPKYLFRKEGQNVTLSCEQNLNHDAMYWYRQDPGQGLRLIYYSQIVNDFQKGDIAEGYSVSREKKESFPLTVTSAQKNPTAFYLCASSIWTGGTGELFFGEGSRLTVL.

This chain connects TRBV27 to TRBJ2-1; possibly TRBD2 for D (5 bases). Trimming left V 7 bases short and J 5 bases short, with 9 bases between. CDR3 length: 12 amino acids. Germline-derived CDR1 and CDR2 are MNHEY and SMNVEV (reference sequence). CDR3 coding DNA: TGTGCCAGCACCGGACTCGACAATGAGCAGTTCTTC. Translation gives CASTGLDNEQFF.

This clone came up once. This sequence joins TRBV30 and TRBJ2-7; weak D call: TRBD1 (6 bases). Germline-derived CDR1 and CDR2 are GTSNPN and SVGIG (reference sequence). The V end was cut by 2 bases, the J end by 6 bases, with 8 bases between. The CDR3 has 11 amino acids. The CDR3 DNA reads as TGTGCCTGGAGTAGGGGGATCGAGCAGTACTTC. Translating gives CAWSRGIEQYF.

This rearrangement joins TRBV4-2 to TRBJ1-2, with D tentatively TRBD1 (5 bases). V lost 3 bases, J lost 7 bases, and 21 bases lay in between. The CDR3 spans 16 residues. Germline lookup yields CDR1 LGHNA and CDR2 YNFKEQ. CDR3 in DNA: TGTGCCAGCAGCCACGCTCCGGGAGAAACAAGGGGTGGCTACACCTTC. It specifies CASSHAPGETRGGYTF.

The chain uses TRBV11-2 and TRBJ2-6; D is unresolved. From germline, CDR1 is SGHAT and CDR2 FQNNGV. This CDR3 has 15 amino acids. V lost 6 bases to trimming and J lost 1 base, with 10 bases between them. The CDR3 nucleotides are TGTGCCAGCAGTACCCGGGTTTCTGGGGCCAACGTCCTGACTTTC. Its translation is CASSTRVSGANVLTF.

This clone was seen only once. This sequence joins TRBV7-9 and TRBJ2-7; the D call may be TRBD1 or TRBD2 (5 bases each). CDR3 length equals 14 residues. Germline V gene sequence: CDR1 SEHNR, CDR2 FQNEAQ (reference sequence). Deletions cut 5 bases from V and 2 bases from J, with 13 bases between. The CDR3 coding sequence is TGTGCCAGCAGCCTACCGGGACCGACCTACGAGCAGTACTTC. Protein: CASSLPGPTYEQYF.

The rearrangement links TRBV5-1 to TRBJ2-5, with 9 positions matching TRBD1. V lost 0 bases and J lost 4; bases outside the gene matches: 4. Germline V gives CDR1 SGHRS, CDR2 YFSETQ. This CDR3 region has 15 residues. The chain's CDR3 is CASSLDGTGSETQYF. In DNA, the CDR3 is TGCGCCAGCAGCTTGGATGGGACAGGGTCAGAGACCCAGTACTTC.

The CDR3: CASSYMGYQGEKLFF. In DNA, the CDR3 is TGTGCCAGCAGTTACATGGGCTATCAAGGAGAAAAACTGTTTTTT. The rearrangement uses TRBV6-5 and TRBJ1-4; the D is unclear. The CDR3 spans 15 residues. Germline CDR1 is MNHEY and CDR2 is SVGAGI. Trimming pared 2 bases from V and 8 bases from J, leaving 15 bases between.